One sample yielded the 30 T cell receptor beta chains listed below, sequenced in a study of post-analysis software for immune sequencing data. Study conclusions and caveats: With TRBV5-6, TRBV5-1 and TRBV20-1 included, a handful of TRBV segments were more frequent in patients than in controls.

These TCRs are of unknown antigen specificity. Built from TCR beta cDNA, the libraries had unique molecular identifiers in them. TCRdb passed the PCR reads through MiXCR, listing each CDR3 protein once. The profile covers 380,000 or so distinct CDR3 sequences, with approximately 38% appearing a single time and 13% taken by the ten largest. The sample was blood. Receptors originate from a girl under 18 with multiple sclerosis.

A few counts support this clonotype. The chain uses TRBV11-2 and TRBJ2-5; weak D call: TRBD2 (6 bases). Germline-derived CDR1 and CDR2 are SGHAT and FQNNGV. The V gene lost 6 bases and the J gene lost 5 bases, with 16 bases spanning the gap. This CDR3 is built from 14 residues. The CDR3 here is CASSRRDLRETQYF. DNA for the CDR3: TGTGCCAGCAGTCGGAGGGACCTTCGGGAGACCCAGTACTTC.

The chain joins TRBV10-3 to TRBJ2-1; 7 bases line up with TRBD2. The CDR3 contains 17 residues. From germline, CDR1 is ENHRY and CDR2 SYGVKD. Trimming removed 0 bases from V and 4 bases from J; junction bases left unmatched: 9. The CDR3 protein is CAISESLSLAEYNEQFF. In DNA, the CDR3 is TGTGCCATCAGTGAGTCTCTTAGTCTAGCGGAGTACAATGAGCAGTTCTTC.

The chain joins TRBV20-1 to TRBJ2-2; 11 bases are shared with TRBD2. Germline CDR1 is DFQATT and CDR2 is SNEGSKA (reference sequence). This CDR3 has 16 amino acids. The ends lost 2 bases at V and 5 bases at J; junction bases unmatched: 7. The CDR3 DNA follows: TGCAGTGCTAGACTAGCGGGGGGACTACTTACCGGGGAGCTGTTTTTT. It is translated as CSARLAGGLLTGELFF.

CDR3 DNA sequence: TGTGCCAGCAGCGACTTGACGGGGCCGCAAGAGACCCAGTACTTC. This sequence encodes CASSDLTGPQETQYF. The chain couples TRBV12-3 or TRBV12-4 to TRBJ2-5; D tentatively reads TRBD1 or TRBD2 (5 bases each). CDR3 length: 15 amino acids. The V and J ends lost 6 bases and 2 bases respectively, with 16 bases between them.

This clonotype was seen a handful of times. CDR3 sequence (DNA): TGTGCCAGCAGCCGGTCCGGGACAGGGTGGGAAGCTTTCTTT. Encoded protein: CASSRSGTGWEAFF. The chain recombines TRBV12-3 or TRBV12-4 with TRBJ1-1; 9 bases align to TRBD1. V shed 6 bases and J 8 bases; nucleotides not matched to a gene: 10. The CDR3 is 14 amino acids.

This clonotype was counted only a few times. The rearrangement links TRBV15 to TRBJ2-5; TRBD1 matches at 10 bases. The CDR3 totals 16 residues. Germline assignment: CDR1 LNHNV and CDR2 YYDKDF (reference sequence). With 1 base clipped from V and 7 bases from J, the junction kept 9 bases outside the gene matches. The CDR3 protein is CATSRGGTGDSGTQYF. The DNA of the CDR3 is TGTGCCACCAGCAGAGGAGGGACAGGGGATAGTGGGACCCAGTACTTC. The full variable domain, with the rest looked up from reference TRBV15 and TRBJ2-5, is DAMVIQNPRYQVTQFGKPVTLSCSQTLNHNVMYWYQQKSSQAPKLLFHYYDKDFNNEADTPDNFQSRRPNTSFCFLDIRSPGLGDTAMYLCATSRGGTGDSGTQYFGPGTRLLVL.

This clonotype was seen only a few times. The rearrangement joins TRBV7-2 to TRBJ2-3; D is unresolved. Trimming shortened V by 4 bases and J by 3 bases, and 8 bases separated the two germline ends. The germline V gene encodes CDR1 SGHTA and CDR2 FQGNSA. The CDR3 consists of 13 residues. In DNA form, the CDR3 reads TGTGCCAGCAGCTGGGAAACTACAGATACGCAGTATTTT. Protein sequence: CASSWETTDTQYF.

The V and J genes are TRBV7-2 and TRBJ2-1; D may correspond to TRBD1 or TRBD2 (6 bases each). Germline lookup yields CDR1 SGHTA and CDR2 FQGNSA. The CDR3 has 13 residues. V lost 5 bases and J lost 8, with 13 bases in between. The CDR3 here is CASSPPGADEQFF. CDR3 sequence (DNA): TGTGCCAGCAGCCCCCCGGGGGCCGATGAGCAGTTCTTC.

V is TRBV5-5 and J is TRBJ2-1, with 10 bases identical to TRBD2. The V segment lost 2 bases and the J segment 4 bases; nucleotides outside the gene matches: 12. From germline, CDR1 is SGHKS and CDR2 YYEKEE (reference sequence). This CDR3 is built from 18 residues. The CDR3 region is CASSLSPSGGDLYNEQFF. For the CDR3, the DNA is TGTGCCAGCAGCTTATCCCCTAGCGGGGGAGATCTTTACAATGAGCAGTTCTTC.

This clonotype was seen only once. The chain joins TRBV15 to TRBJ2-7; D not certain. CDR3 length: 13 amino acids. The ends were cut back, 5 bases at V and 3 bases at J, with 11 bases in the middle. Looked up from germline, CDR1 is LNHNV and CDR2 is YYDKDF (reference sequence). The CDR3 DNA reads as TGTGCCACCAGCTTTGATACGGACTACGAGCAGTACTTC. It specifies CATSFDTDYEQYF.

The rearrangement links TRBV5-6 to TRBJ2-5; TRBD2 matches at 7 bases. The J call may be in error: the DNA end matches TRBJ2-7 better. This CDR3 is 13 amino acids long. CDR1 is SGHDT and CDR2 is YYEEEE in the germline V gene. The DNA for the CDR3 is TGTGCCAGCAGCTTTGGGAGGGGCAACGAGCAGTACTTC. Protein product: CASSFGRGNEQYF.

This clonotype was observed a handful of times. This rearrangement joins TRBV5-1 to TRBJ2-5; TRBD1 matches 11 bases. V lost 0 bases, J lost 3 bases, and 4 bases stayed unmatched. The CDR3 covers 16 residues. CDR1 is SGHRS and CDR2 is YFSETQ in the germline V gene. The CDR3 sequence is CASSLGGTGGEETQYF. Here the CDR3 DNA reads TGCGCCAGCAGCTTGGGGGGGACAGGGGGTGAAGAGACCCAGTACTTC. Complete variable domain (other parts from reference TRBV5-1 and TRBJ2-5): KAGVTQTPRYLIKTRGQQVTLSCSPISGHRSVSWYQQTPGQGLQFLFEYFSETQRNKGNFPGRFSGRQFSNSRSEMNVSTLELGDSALYLCASSLGGTGGEETQYFGPGTRLLVL.

A note on this clonotype: One end of the junction fails to match germline, which may point to a read error. The V gene is TRBV7-6, the J gene TRBJ2-5; a possible D gene is TRBD2 (6 bases). The germline V gene has CDR1 SGHVS and CDR2 FNYEAQ. CDR3 length: 14 residues. CDR3 sequence reads: CASSLAWLQETQYF. The CDR3 DNA is TGTGCCAGCAGCCTAGCGTGGTTACAAGAGACCCAGTACTTC.

The rearrangement uses TRBV6-4 and TRBJ2-5; possible D gene TRBD2, 6 bases. The V end was cut by 3 bases, the J end by 11 bases, with 19 bases between. The CDR3 spans 14 residues. Germline CDR1 MRHNA, CDR2 SNTAGT. CDR3 nucleotides: TGTGCCAGCAGTGAAGGGACTGGGTACAATGAGCAGTACTTC. This codes for CASSEGTGYNEQYF.

Ten or more counts support this clonotype. The rearrangement links TRBV7-2 to TRBJ2-7; 8 bases are shared with TRBD1. The ends lost 1 base at V and 2 bases at J; junction bases unmatched: 10. The CDR3 extends over 17 amino acids. Germline V gene data show CDR1 as SGHTA and CDR2 as FQGNSA. CDR3 sequence: CASSLGQGIPSAYEQYF. For the CDR3, the DNA is TGTGCCAGCAGCTTAGGACAGGGGATCCCCTCTGCCTACGAGCAGTACTTC.

The DNA for the CDR3 is TGTGCCAGCAGCCGACAGGGCTCTGGAAACACCATATATTTT. Residues: CASSRQGSGNTIYF. This chain uses TRBV12-3 or TRBV12-4 with TRBJ1-3, with 7 positions matching TRBD1. The CDR3 runs to 14 residues. With V trimmed by 6 bases and J by 0 bases, 2 bases remained unmatched.

In the case of this clonotype: The junction departs from the called germline gene at one end, perhaps through a read error. The chain recombines TRBV29-1 with TRBJ2-5, with D unresolved. The CDR3 spans 11 residues. CDR1 SQVTM and CDR2 ANQGSEA come from the germline V gene. The CDR3 region is CSVEDQATQYF. The CDR3 DNA follows: TGCAGCGTTGAAGACCAAGCGACCCAGTACTTC. Based on the CDR3 plus reference TRBV29-1 and TRBJ2-5, the full variable domain is SAVISQKPSRDICQRGTSLTIQCQVDSQVTMMFWYRQQPGQSLTLIATANQGSEATYESGFVIDKFPISRPNLTFSTLTVSNMSPEDSSIYLCSVEDQATQYFGPGTRLLVL.

The CDR3 DNA is TGCAGTGCTATCGGGGGGCTTGGAGGTAATGAGCAGTTCTTC. It translates to CSAIGGLGGNEQFF. The chain joins TRBV20-1 to TRBJ2-1, with D perhaps matching TRBD2 (7 bases). V lost 4 bases to trimming and J lost 7 bases, with 17 bases between them. Germline CDR1 DFQATT, CDR2 SNEGSKA (reference sequence). The CDR3 has 14 residues.

This clonotype was observed a handful of times. The V and J genes are TRBV4-3 and TRBJ1-1; D is perhaps TRBD1 (6 bases). Germline V gene data show CDR1 as LGHNA and CDR2 as YSLEER. V gave up 0 bases and J gave up 0 bases, with 11 bases separating them. This CDR3 comprises 16 residues. CDR3 residues: CASSQEFQGMNTEAFF. The CDR3 DNA sequence: TGCGCCAGCAGCCAAGAATTTCAGGGGATGAACACTGAAGCTTTCTTT.

This clonotype was recorded a few times. The chain has TRBV20-1 and TRBJ2-7, with 10 bases identical to TRBD1. Germline loops: CDR1 DFQATT, CDR2 SNEGSKA (reference sequence). This CDR3 contains 14 residues. J lost 7 bases, V lost 3 bases, and 9 bases had no gene match. The CDR3 nucleotides read TGCAGTGCTAGTGCTGGGACAGGGGTGAAAGAGCAGTACTTC. Residues: CSASAGTGVKEQYF.

The chain links TRBV5-1 to TRBJ2-3; D remains ambiguous. Per germline, CDR1 SGHRS and CDR2 YFSETQ. The CDR3 extends over 14 amino acids. V dropped 2 bases and J dropped 5 bases, with 12 bases sitting between them. The CDR3 here is CASSLTGTGDTQYF. The CDR3 DNA reads as TGCGCCAGCAGCTTAACGGGCACGGGAGATACGCAGTATTTT.

This clonotype was observed a few times. The gene calls are TRBV4-1 and TRBJ2-5, with a weak D call TRBD2 (5 bases). Germline CDR1 MGHRA, CDR2 YSYEKL. Trimming shortened V by 1 base and J by 5 bases, and 11 bases separated the two germline ends. The CDR3 covers 14 residues. The CDR3 loop reads CASSQGSSSETQYF. Here the CDR3 DNA reads TGCGCCAGCAGCCAAGGATCGTCTAGCGAGACCCAGTACTTC.

This clonotype has more than one count but fewer than ten. This rearrangement joins TRBV29-1 to TRBJ2-7, with unresolved D. The V end lost 6 bases, the J end lost 2 bases, and 11 bases lay between the germline ends. CDR1 SQVTM and CDR2 ANQGSEA come from the germline V gene. This CDR3 has 12 residues. The chain's CDR3 is CSVQTPTYEQYF. CDR3 nucleotides: TGCAGCGTCCAGACACCTACCTACGAGCAGTACTTC.

Comments on this clonotype: Germline and junction disagree at one end, which may indicate a read error. The gene calls are TRBV20-1 and TRBJ1-3; D is perhaps TRBD1 (5 bases). The CDR3 loop spans 15 amino acids. The germline gives CDR1 DFQATT, CDR2 SNEGSKA (reference sequence). CDR3 nucleotides: TGCAGTGCTAGAGATCGGGGGGTCTCTGGAAGCACCATATATTTT. It translates to CSARDRGVSGSTIYF.

This clonotype was counted only a few times. The V gene is TRBV6-2 or TRBV6-3, the J gene TRBJ1-6; a possible D gene is TRBD1 (6 bases). Germline V gives CDR1 MNHEY, CDR2 SVGEGT. Deletions cut 6 bases from V and 7 bases from J, with 16 bases between. This CDR3 region has 15 residues. The CDR3 protein is CASRDAQGSNSPLHF. The DNA for the CDR3 is TGTGCCAGCAGGGACGCACAGGGAAGCAATTCACCCCTCCACTTT.

In its sample, this clonotype was seen a few times. The chain's CDR3 is CASRGLGGVVSGANVLTF. The DNA for the CDR3 is TGTGCCAGCAGAGGACTAGGCGGGGTTGTCTCTGGGGCCAACGTCCTGACTTTC. This sequence joins TRBV6-1 and TRBJ2-6, with 7 bases that match TRBD2. V lost 6 bases to trimming and J lost 0 bases; unmatched junction nucleotides: 11. Germline lookup yields CDR1 MNHNS and CDR2 SASEGT. This CDR3 contains 18 residues.

J is TRBJ2-5 and V is TRBV3-1; D is perhaps TRBD1 or TRBD2 (6 bases each). Germline lookup yields CDR1 LGHDT and CDR2 YNNKEL (reference sequence). Deletions cut 6 bases from V and 2 bases from J, with 16 bases between. CDR3 size: 15 residues. The CDR3 DNA is TGTGCCAGCAGTCCCTTGGGGGGCCGACAAGAGACCCAGTACTTC. Its protein is CASSPLGGRQETQYF.

Only a few counts were recorded for this clonotype. The J gene is TRBJ1-2, the V gene TRBV14; D unresolved. The CDR3 consists of 13 residues. Trimming pared 4 bases from V and 4 bases from J, leaving 10 bases between. CDR1 is SGHDN and CDR2 is FVKESK in the germline V gene. CDR3 nucleotide sequence: TGTGCCAGCAGCCGCATGGGGAGCTATGGCTACACCTTC. Translated: CASSRMGSYGYTF.

This chain connects TRBV28 to TRBJ2-7; D is perhaps TRBD1 or TRBD2 (5 bases each). Deletions cut 6 bases from V and 4 bases from J, with 13 bases between. CDR3 length: 13 residues. Germline V CDR1 and CDR2: MDHEN, SYDVKM. The CDR3 bases are TGTGCCAGCAGCCAGGGACCCGTATACGAGCAGTACTTC. This translates into CASSQGPVYEQYF.

This chain joins TRBV7-2 and TRBJ2-7; possible D gene TRBD1, 5 bases. The CDR3 sequence is 13 residues long. Deletions cut 2 bases from V and 4 bases from J, with 9 bases between. Per the germline V gene, CDR1 is SGHTA and CDR2 is FQGNSA. The CDR3 is CASSLQGVYEQYF. As DNA, the CDR3 is TGTGCCAGCAGCTTACAGGGTGTTTACGAGCAGTACTTC.